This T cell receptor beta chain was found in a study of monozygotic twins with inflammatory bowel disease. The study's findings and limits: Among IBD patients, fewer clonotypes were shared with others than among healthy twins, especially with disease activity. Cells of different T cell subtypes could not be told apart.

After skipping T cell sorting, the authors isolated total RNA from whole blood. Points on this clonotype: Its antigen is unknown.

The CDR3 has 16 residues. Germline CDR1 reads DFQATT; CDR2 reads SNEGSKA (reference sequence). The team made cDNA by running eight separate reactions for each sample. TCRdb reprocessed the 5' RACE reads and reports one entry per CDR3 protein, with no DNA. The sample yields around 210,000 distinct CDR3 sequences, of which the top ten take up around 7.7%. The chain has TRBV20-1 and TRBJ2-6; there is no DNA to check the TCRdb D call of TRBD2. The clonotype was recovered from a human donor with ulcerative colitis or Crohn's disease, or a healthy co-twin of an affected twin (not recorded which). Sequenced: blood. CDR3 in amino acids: CSARGREGRRANVLTF.